This entry concerns a single TCR beta chain. The antigen is undetermined. Assay used: immunoSEQ multiplex PCR; TCRdb lists only in-frame clones, some missing. The table has some 78,000 clones, around 84% seen once. The CDR3 has 11 amino acids. V lost 2 bases and J 4 bases, leaving 3 bases between the germline ends. Germline CDR1 is MNHEY and CDR2 is SVGAGI. Healthy donors had no documented immune events, such as infections, while sampled. This record belongs to a study of identifying expanded T cells in peripheral blood. Study-wide results and limits: Differentially abundant clones: 0.95 to 1.5 between replicates, 16.4 at around 14 days, 19 to 20 at four. Clone count variance between roughly 2-week samples rose with total template count.

The clonotype comes from a person aged 18 to 75 in good health. The chain employs TRBV6-5 and TRBJ2-7; D not certain. The sample was blood. The CDR3, as DNA: TGTGCCAGCAGTTACAATTACGAGCAGTACTTC. This codes for CASSYNYEQYF.